The T cell receptor beta chain under discussion was sequenced for a study of CD8+ T cells in alopecia areata. The CDR3 covers 16 residues. V trimming: 0 bases; J trimming: 4 bases; junction bases outside the gene matches: 7. The germline V gene has CDR1 SGHDT and CDR2 YYEEEE. This clone was detected a few times. Its cognate antigen is unknown. Findings of the study overall: In patients, TCRs were shared less clearly than in mice, and HLA may possibly be involved.

Reverse transcription of extracted RNA yielded cDNA, which provided the sequencing template. Assay: immunoSEQ multiplex PCR; the TCRdb copy retains only in-frame clones and omits some. The top ten clones hold roughly a fifth of a sample with some 150,000 clones, 50% to 65% of them seen once. V gene TRBV5-6 combines with J gene TRBJ2-1; 7 bases match TRBD2. The source was CD8+ T cells sorted from blood, collected at week 0. The sequence derives from a human donor with alopecia areata. CDR3 loop: CASSLEVAGVYNEQFF. The CDR3 coding sequence is TGTGCCAGCAGCTTGGAAGTGGCGGGGGTGTACAATGAGCAGTTCTTC.